The clone carrying this T cell receptor beta chain has a count of ten or more. Original handling: The authors used CDR3 differences across clinicopathological groups to build a distant-metastasis classifier for papillary thyroid cancer. TCRdb re-called the PCR reads via MiXCR. TCRdb, not the authors, supplied the V and J calls. Of tens of thousands of clones in the sample, around a fifth are singletons; the top ten hold over 6.5%. Each patient went into thyroid surgery without having received any treatment. These data come from a study of metastatic and nonmetastatic thyroid tumors. Study in general: Samples came from malignant and benign thyroid patients, and repertoires were compared across blood and tumor or nodule tissue.

This CDR3 is 13 amino acids long. The germline V gene encodes CDR1 MDHEN and CDR2 SYDVKM. The ends were cut back, 3 bases at V and 3 bases at J, with 8 bases in the middle. The sequenced material came from blood. The receptor was isolated from a female donor with papillary thyroid cancer or a benign thyroid nodule (not recorded which). Some clones in this sample may be carry-over from other donors' samples. The chain employs TRBV28 and TRBJ1-2, with unresolved D. The CDR3, as DNA: TGTGCCAGCAGTTTGGCTCGGTACTATGGCTACACCTTC. Translated, it gives CASSLARYYGYTF.